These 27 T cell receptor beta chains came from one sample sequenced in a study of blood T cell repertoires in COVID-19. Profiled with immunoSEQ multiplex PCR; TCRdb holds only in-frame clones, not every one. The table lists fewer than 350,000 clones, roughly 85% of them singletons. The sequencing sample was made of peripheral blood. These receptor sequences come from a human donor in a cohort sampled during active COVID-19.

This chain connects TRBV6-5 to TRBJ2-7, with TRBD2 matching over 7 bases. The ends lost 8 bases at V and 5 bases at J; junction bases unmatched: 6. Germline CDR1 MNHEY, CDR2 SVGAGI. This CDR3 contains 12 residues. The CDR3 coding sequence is TGTGCCAGCGGGCGGGGGTTCAACGAGCAGTACTTC. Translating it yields CASGRGFNEQYF.

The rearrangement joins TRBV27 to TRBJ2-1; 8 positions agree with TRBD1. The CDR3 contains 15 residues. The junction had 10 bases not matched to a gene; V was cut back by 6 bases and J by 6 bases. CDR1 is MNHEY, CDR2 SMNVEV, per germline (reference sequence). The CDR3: CASSTTGTGFNEQFF. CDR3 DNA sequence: TGTGCCAGCAGCACTACCGGGACAGGATTCAATGAGCAGTTCTTC.

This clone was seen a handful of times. CDR3 in amino acids: CSASGTGGKETQYF. Here the CDR3 DNA reads TGCAGCGCTTCCGGGACAGGGGGAAAAGAGACCCAGTACTTC. The chain has TRBV29-1 and TRBJ2-5; 11 bases align to TRBD1. The germline V gene encodes CDR1 SQVTM and CDR2 ANQGSEA. The junction had 7 bases not matched to a gene; V was cut back by 7 bases and J by 3 bases. CDR3 length equals 14 residues.

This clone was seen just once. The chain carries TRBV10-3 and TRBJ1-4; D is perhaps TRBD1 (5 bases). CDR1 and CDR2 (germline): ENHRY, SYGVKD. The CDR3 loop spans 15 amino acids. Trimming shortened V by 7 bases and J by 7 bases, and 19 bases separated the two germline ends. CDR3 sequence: CAITAQPGLSEKLFF. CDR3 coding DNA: TGTGCCATCACAGCCCAGCCAGGGCTGTCTGAAAAACTGTTTTTT.

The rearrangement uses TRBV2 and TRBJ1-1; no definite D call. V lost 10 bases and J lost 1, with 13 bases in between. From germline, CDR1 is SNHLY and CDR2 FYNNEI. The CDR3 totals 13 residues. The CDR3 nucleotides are TGTGCCATAGAGCAAGAAGCGAACACTGAAGCTTTCTTT. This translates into CAIEQEANTEAFF.

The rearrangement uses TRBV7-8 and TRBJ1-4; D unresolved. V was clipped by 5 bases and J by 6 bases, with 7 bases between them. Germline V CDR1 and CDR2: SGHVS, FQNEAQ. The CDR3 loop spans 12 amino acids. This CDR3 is CASSPSYEKLFF. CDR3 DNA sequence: TGTGCCAGCAGCCCTAGTTATGAAAAACTGTTTTTT.

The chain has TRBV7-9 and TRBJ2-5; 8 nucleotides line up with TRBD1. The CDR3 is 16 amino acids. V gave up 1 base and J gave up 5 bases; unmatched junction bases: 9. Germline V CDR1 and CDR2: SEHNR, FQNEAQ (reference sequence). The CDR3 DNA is TGTGCCAGCAGCTTAGTCAGGGGGCTCTTACAGGAGACCCAGTACTTC. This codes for CASSLVRGLLQETQYF.

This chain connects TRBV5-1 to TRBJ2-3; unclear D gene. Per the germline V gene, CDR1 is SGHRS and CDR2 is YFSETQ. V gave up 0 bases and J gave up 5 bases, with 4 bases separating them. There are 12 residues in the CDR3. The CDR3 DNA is TGCGCCAGCAGCTTGGTTAGAGATACGCAGTATTTT. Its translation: CASSLVRDTQYF.

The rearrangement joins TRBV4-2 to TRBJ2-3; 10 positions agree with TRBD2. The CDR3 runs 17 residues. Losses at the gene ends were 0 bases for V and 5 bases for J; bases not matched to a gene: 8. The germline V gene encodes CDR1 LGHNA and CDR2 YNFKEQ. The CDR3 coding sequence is TGTGCCAGCAGCCAAGAGGGCTTGGTAGCGGGGGGAGATACGCAGTATTTT. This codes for CASSQEGLVAGGDTQYF.

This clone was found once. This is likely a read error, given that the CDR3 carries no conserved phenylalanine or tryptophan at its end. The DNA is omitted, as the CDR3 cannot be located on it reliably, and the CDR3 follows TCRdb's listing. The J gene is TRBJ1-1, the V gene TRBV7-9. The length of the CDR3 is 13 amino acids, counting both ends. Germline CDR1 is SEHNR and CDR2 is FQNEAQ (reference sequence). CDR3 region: CASSPAANTDSFV.

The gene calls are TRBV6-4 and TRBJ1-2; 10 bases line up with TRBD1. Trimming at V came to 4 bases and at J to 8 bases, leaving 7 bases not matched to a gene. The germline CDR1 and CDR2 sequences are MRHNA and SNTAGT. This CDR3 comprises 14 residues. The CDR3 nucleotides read TGTGCCAGCAGTGCGTCCGGGACAGGGGCCGGCTACACCTTC. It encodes CASSASGTGAGYTF.

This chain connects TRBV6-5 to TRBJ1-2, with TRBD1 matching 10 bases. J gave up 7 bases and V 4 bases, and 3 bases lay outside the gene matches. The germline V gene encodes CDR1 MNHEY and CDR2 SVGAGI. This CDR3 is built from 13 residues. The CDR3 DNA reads TGTGCCAGCAGTTCTTGGACAGGGGGTGGCTACACCTTC. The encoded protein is CASSSWTGGGYTF.

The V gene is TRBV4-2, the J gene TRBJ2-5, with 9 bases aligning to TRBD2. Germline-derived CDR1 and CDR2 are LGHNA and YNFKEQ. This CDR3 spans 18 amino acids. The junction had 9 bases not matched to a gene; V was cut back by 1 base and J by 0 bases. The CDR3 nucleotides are TGTGCCAGCAGCCAAGTGTTGGCTAGCGGGGATAACCAAGAGACCCAGTACTTC. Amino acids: CASSQVLASGDNQETQYF.

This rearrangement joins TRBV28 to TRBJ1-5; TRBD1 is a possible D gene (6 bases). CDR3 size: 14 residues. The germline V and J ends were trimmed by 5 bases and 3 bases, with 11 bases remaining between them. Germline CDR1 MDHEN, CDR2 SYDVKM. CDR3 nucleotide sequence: TGTGCCAGCAGTCCACAGGGTCACAATCAGCCCCAGCATTTT. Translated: CASSPQGHNQPQHF.

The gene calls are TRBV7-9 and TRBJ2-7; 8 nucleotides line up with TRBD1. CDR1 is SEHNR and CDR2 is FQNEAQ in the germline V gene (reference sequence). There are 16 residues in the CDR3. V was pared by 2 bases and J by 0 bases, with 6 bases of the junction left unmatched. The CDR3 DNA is TGTGCCAGCAGCTTACGGACAGGGCTTAGCTCCTACGAGCAGTACTTC. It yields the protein CASSLRTGLSSYEQYF.

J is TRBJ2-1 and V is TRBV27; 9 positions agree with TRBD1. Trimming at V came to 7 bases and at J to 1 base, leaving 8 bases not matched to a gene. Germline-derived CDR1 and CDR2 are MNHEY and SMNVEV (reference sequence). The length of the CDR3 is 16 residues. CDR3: CASIKGQGLSYNEQFF. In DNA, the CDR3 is TGTGCCAGCATCAAGGGACAGGGTCTTTCCTACAATGAGCAGTTCTTC.

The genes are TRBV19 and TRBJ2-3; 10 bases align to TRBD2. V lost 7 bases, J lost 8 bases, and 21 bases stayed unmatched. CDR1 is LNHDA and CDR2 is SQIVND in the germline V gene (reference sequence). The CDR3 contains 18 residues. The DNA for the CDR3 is TGTGCCAGTACACCTTCATCAAAACTAGCGGGGAGCCTTGGTACGCAGTATTTT. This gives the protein CASTPSSKLAGSLGTQYF.

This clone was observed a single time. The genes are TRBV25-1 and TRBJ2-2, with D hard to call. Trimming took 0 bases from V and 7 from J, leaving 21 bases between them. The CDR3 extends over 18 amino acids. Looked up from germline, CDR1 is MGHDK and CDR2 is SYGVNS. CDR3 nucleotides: TGTGCCAGCAGTGAATACCCAAATCCTCCTAGATTGTTCGGGGAGCTGTTTTTT. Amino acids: CASSEYPNPPRLFGELFF.

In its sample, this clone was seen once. The CDR3 nucleotides are TGCGCCAGCAGACCGACGGAGAGCTCCTATAATTCACCCCTCCACTTT. It is translated as CASRPTESSYNSPLHF. The rearrangement uses TRBV5-1 and TRBJ1-6; D call uncertain. The germline CDR1 and CDR2 sequences are SGHRS and YFSETQ. V was pared by 5 bases and J by 0 bases, with 12 bases between. The CDR3 extends over 16 amino acids.

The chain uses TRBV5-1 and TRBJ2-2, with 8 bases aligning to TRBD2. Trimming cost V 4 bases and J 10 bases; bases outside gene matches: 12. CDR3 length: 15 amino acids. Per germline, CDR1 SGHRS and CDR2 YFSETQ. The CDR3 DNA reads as TGCGCCAGCAGCCCGGGGGGGCCTTTCTCATCGGAGCTGTTTTTT. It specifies CASSPGGPFSSELFF.

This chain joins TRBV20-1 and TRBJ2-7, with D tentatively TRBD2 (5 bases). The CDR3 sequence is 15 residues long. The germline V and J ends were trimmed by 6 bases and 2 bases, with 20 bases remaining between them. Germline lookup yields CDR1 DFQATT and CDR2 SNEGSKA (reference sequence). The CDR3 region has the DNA TGCAGTGCGAGTAGCCCGCGAGGGTTCACCTACGAGCAGTACTTC. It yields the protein CSASSPRGFTYEQYF.

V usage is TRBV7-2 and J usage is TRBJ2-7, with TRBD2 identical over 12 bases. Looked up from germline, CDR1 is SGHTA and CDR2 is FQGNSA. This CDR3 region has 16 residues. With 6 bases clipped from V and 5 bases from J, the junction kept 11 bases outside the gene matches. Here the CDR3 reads CASRGLAGAGVHEQYF. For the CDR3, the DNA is TGTGCCAGCAGGGGACTAGCGGGTGCTGGGGTCCACGAGCAGTACTTC.

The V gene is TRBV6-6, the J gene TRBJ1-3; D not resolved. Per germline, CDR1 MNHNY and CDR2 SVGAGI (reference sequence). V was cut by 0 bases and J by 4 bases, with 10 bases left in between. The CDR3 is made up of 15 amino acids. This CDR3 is CASSYSRTLGNTIYF. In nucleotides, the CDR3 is TGTGCCAGCAGTTACTCGAGAACGTTGGGAAACACCATATATTTT.

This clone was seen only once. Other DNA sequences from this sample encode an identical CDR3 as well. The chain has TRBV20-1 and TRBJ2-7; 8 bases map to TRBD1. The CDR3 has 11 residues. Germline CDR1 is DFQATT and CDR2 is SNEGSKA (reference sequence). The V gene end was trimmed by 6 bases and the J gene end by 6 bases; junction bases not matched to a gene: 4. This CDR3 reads CSANRGAEQYF. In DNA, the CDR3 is TGCAGTGCCAACAGGGGGGCCGAGCAGTACTTC.

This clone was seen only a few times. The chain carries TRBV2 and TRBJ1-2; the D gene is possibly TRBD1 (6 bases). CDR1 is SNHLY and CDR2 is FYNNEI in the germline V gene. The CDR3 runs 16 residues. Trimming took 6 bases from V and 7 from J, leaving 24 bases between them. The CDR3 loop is CASSQRGPTGSRGYTF. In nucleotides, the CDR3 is TGTGCCAGCAGCCAAAGGGGACCAACAGGGTCACGTGGCTACACCTTC.

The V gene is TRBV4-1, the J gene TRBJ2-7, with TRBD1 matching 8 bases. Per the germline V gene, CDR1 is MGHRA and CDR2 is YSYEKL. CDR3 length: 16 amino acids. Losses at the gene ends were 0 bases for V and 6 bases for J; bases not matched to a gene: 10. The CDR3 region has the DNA TGCGCCAGCAGCCAAGAGATGGGACAGGCGGCCGGCGAGCAGTACTTC. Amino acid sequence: CASSQEMGQAAGEQYF.

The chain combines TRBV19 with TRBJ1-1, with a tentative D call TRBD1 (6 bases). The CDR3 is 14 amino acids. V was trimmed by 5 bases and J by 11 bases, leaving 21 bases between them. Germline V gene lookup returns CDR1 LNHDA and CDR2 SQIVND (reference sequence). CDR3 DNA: TGTGCCAGTAGTGATTTGAATTGGGACATTTGGGCTTTCTTT. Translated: CASSDLNWDIWAFF.